These T cell receptor beta chains were read from a single sample in a study of blood T cells in healthy people across ages. Each CDR3 protein is one row after TCRdb ran MiXCR on the 5' RACE reads. The sample holds just under 750,000 distinct CDR3 sequences; about a fifth are singletons and the top ten take less than 25%. The sample taken for sequencing was blood. These receptor sequences come from a man between 65 and 85 years old in good health. CDR3s include the opening cysteine and the closing phenylalanine or tryptophan. A D gene is named only where the DNA matches it firmly. Size values are once, few and many counts, or a class for expanded clones, and some rows have none.

j_gene: TRBJ2-1; abundance: NA; v_gene: TRBV10-3; d_gene: TRBD2; CDR3aa: CAISTGSGGNNEQFF; CDR3nt: TGTGCCATCAGCACGGGTAGCGGGGGAAACAATGAGCAGTTCTTC
j_gene: TRBJ2-3; abundance: many; v_gene: TRBV20-1; d_gene: TRBD2; CDR3aa: CSARQLTGTSGSPSRRNTQYF; CDR3nt: TGCAGTGCTCGCCAACTCACCGGGACTAGCGGGTCTCCCTCAAGGAGAAATACGCAGTATTTT
j_gene: TRBJ1-4; abundance: few; v_gene: TRBV29-1; d_gene: NA; CDR3aa: CSVREGEKPFF; CDR3nt: TGCAGCGTTAGAGAAGGGGAAAAACCGTTTTTT
j_gene: TRBJ2-1; abundance: NA; v_gene: TRBV6-1; d_gene: NA; CDR3aa: CASSKAVNEQFF; CDR3nt: TGTGCCAGCAGTAAAGCGGTCAATGAGCAGTTCTTC
j_gene: TRBJ2-1; abundance: few; v_gene: TRBV25-1; d_gene: NA; CDR3aa: CASSRERDVNEQFF; CDR3nt: TGTGCCAGCAGTAGAGAGCGTGACGTGAATGAGCAGTTCTTC
j_gene: TRBJ2-1; abundance: few; v_gene: TRBV29-1; d_gene: NA; CDR3aa: CSIRDSNEQFF; CDR3nt: TGCAGCATCCGGGACTCCAATGAGCAGTTCTTC
j_gene: TRBJ2-1; abundance: many; v_gene: TRBV7-8; d_gene: NA; CDR3aa: CASSLAEGYNEQFF; CDR3nt: TGTGCCAGCAGCTTAGCGGAGGGTTACAATGAGCAGTTCTTC
j_gene: TRBJ2-1; abundance: NA; v_gene: TRBV12-3/TRBV12-4; d_gene: NA; CDR3aa: CASSLAAVNNEQFF; CDR3nt: TGTGCCAGCAGTTTAGCCGCGGTTAACAATGAGCAGTTCTTC
j_gene: TRBJ1-1; abundance: NA; v_gene: TRBV5-1; d_gene: NA; CDR3aa: CASSLDREAVNTEAFF; CDR3nt: TGCGCCAGCAGCTTGGACAGGGAGGCGGTGAACACTGAAGCTTTCTTT
j_gene: TRBJ2-3; abundance: NA; v_gene: TRBV6-4; d_gene: TRBD1; CDR3aa: CASSERDRGTDTQYF; CDR3nt: TGTGCCAGCAGTGAAAGGGACAGGGGAACAGATACGCAGTATTTT
j_gene: TRBJ1-1; abundance: NA; v_gene: TRBV6-6; d_gene: NA; CDR3aa: CASSYSKEDTAFF; CDR3nt: TGTGCCAGCAGTTACTCGAAGGAGGACACTGCTTTCTTT
j_gene: TRBJ2-1; abundance: few; v_gene: TRBV2; d_gene: NA; CDR3aa: CASSSKISFQQFF; CDR3nt: TGTGCCAGCAGCTCCAAGATTTCCTTTCAGCAGTTCTTC
j_gene: TRBJ2-3; abundance: NA; v_gene: TRBV7-6; d_gene: NA; CDR3aa: CACSLVLGDTQYF; CDR3nt: TGTGCCTGCAGCTTAGTGTTGGGTGATACGCAGTATTTT
j_gene: TRBJ2-2; abundance: NA; v_gene: TRBV20-1; d_gene: TRBD2; CDR3aa: CSAKNSGGGTGELFF; CDR3nt: TGCAGTGCTAAAAATAGCGGGGGTGGCACCGGGGAGCTGTTTTTT
j_gene: TRBJ1-6; abundance: few; v_gene: TRBV12-3/TRBV12-4; d_gene: TRBD1; CDR3aa: CASSFRDRHNSPLHF; CDR3nt: TGTGCCAGCAGTTTCCGGGACAGGCATAATTCACCCCTCCACTTT
j_gene: TRBJ1-4; abundance: few; v_gene: TRBV12-3/TRBV12-4; d_gene: TRBD1; CDR3aa: CASSWGGQNEKLFF; CDR3nt: TGTGCCAGCAGTTGGGGGGGACAGAATGAAAAACTGTTTTTT
j_gene: TRBJ1-4; abundance: NA; v_gene: TRBV4-1; d_gene: NA; CDR3aa: CASSQGTVINEKLFF; CDR3nt: TGCGCCAGCAGCCAAGGGACAGTAATTAATGAAAAACTGTTTTTT
j_gene: TRBJ1-2; abundance: many; v_gene: TRBV20-1; d_gene: NA; CDR3aa: CSARSGPSYGYTF; CDR3nt: TGCAGTGCTAGAAGCGGACCCTCCTATGGCTACACCTTC
j_gene: TRBJ1-2; abundance: NA; v_gene: TRBV10-3; d_gene: NA; CDR3aa: CAISEGGIDYGYTF; CDR3nt: TGTGCCATCAGTGAAGGGGGGATTGACTATGGCTACACCTTC
j_gene: TRBJ1-2; abundance: NA; v_gene: TRBV12-3/TRBV12-4; d_gene: TRBD1; CDR3aa: CASSPGQSDFTF; CDR3nt: TGTGCCAGCAGCCCGGGACAGTCAGACTTCACCTTC
j_gene: TRBJ1-4; abundance: NA; v_gene: TRBV7-3; d_gene: TRBD1; CDR3aa: CASSLLGQGNEKLFF; CDR3nt: TGTGCCAGCAGCTTACTGGGACAGGGGAATGAAAAACTGTTTTTT
j_gene: TRBJ2-1; abundance: many; v_gene: TRBV11-2; d_gene: TRBD2; CDR3aa: CASSLTVASGAYNEQFF; CDR3nt: TGTGCCAGCAGCTTAACGGTGGCTAGCGGCGCCTACAATGAGCAGTTCTTC
j_gene: TRBJ2-7; abundance: NA; v_gene: TRBV29-1; d_gene: TRBD1; CDR3aa: CSAAGTGTYEQYF; CDR3nt: TGCAGCGCGGCCGGGACAGGAACCTACGAGCAGTACTTC
j_gene: TRBJ1-2; abundance: few; v_gene: TRBV10-3; d_gene: TRBD1; CDR3aa: CASGQDYGYTF; CDR3nt: TGTGCCTCCGGACAGGACTATGGCTACACCTTC
j_gene: TRBJ2-3; abundance: few; v_gene: TRBV11-2; d_gene: TRBD2; CDR3aa: CASSPGLAGEDTQYF; CDR3nt: TGTGCCAGCAGCCCGGGACTAGCGGGAGAAGATACGCAGTATTTT
j_gene: TRBJ2-1; abundance: NA; v_gene: TRBV7-2; d_gene: NA; CDR3aa: CASSLVGLEDEQFF; CDR3nt: TGTGCCAGCAGCTTAGTAGGTCTAGAGGATGAGCAGTTCTTC
j_gene: TRBJ2-5; abundance: NA; v_gene: TRBV7-9; d_gene: NA; CDR3aa: CASSLAAGGWQETQYF; CDR3nt: TGTGCCAGCAGCTTAGCTGCTGGGGGCTGGCAAGAGACCCAGTACTTC
j_gene: TRBJ2-1; abundance: NA; v_gene: TRBV6-1; d_gene: NA; CDR3aa: CASSILAIAGNEQFF; CDR3nt: TGTGCCAGCAGCATACTCGCGATTGCGGGCAATGAGCAGTTCTTC
j_gene: TRBJ2-1; abundance: NA; v_gene: TRBV24-1; d_gene: NA; CDR3aa: CATSWGARGEQFF; CDR3nt: TGTGCCACCAGTTGGGGGGCGAGGGGTGAGCAGTTCTTC
j_gene: TRBJ2-3; abundance: once; v_gene: TRBV7-2; d_gene: TRBD2; CDR3aa: CASSSRGGLRTDTQYF; CDR3nt: TGTGCCAGCAGCTCGCGGGGGGGCCTCCGTACAGATACGCAGTATTTT
j_gene: TRBJ1-2; abundance: few; v_gene: TRBV20-1; d_gene: TRBD1; CDR3aa: CSASRGGANYGYTF; CDR3nt: TGCAGTGCTAGCAGGGGGGGGGCTAACTATGGCTACACCTTC
j_gene: TRBJ2-1; abundance: NA; v_gene: TRBV5-1; d_gene: TRBD2; CDR3aa: CASSLTSLYHNEQFF; CDR3nt: TGCGCCAGCAGCCTGACTAGCCTTTACCACAATGAGCAGTTCTTC
j_gene: TRBJ2-3; abundance: NA; v_gene: TRBV12-3/TRBV12-4; d_gene: NA; CDR3aa: CASSLGETTSTDTQYF; CDR3nt: TGTGCCAGCAGTTTGGGGGAAACTACTAGCACAGATACGCAGTATTTT
j_gene: TRBJ2-1; abundance: few; v_gene: TRBV28; d_gene: NA; CDR3aa: CASMEGVEDEQFF; CDR3nt: TGTGCCAGCATGGAGGGGGTTGAAGATGAGCAGTTCTTC
j_gene: TRBJ2-7; abundance: NA; v_gene: TRBV20-1; d_gene: TRBD2; CDR3aa: CSARSASGTSYEQYF; CDR3nt: TGCAGTGCTAGGTCGGCTAGCGGAACCTCCTACGAGCAGTACTTC
j_gene: TRBJ2-5; abundance: few; v_gene: TRBV24-1; d_gene: NA; CDR3aa: CATSDLRSPQETQYF; CDR3nt: TGTGCCACCAGTGATTTGCGCAGCCCCCAAGAGACCCAGTACTTC
j_gene: TRBJ2-3; abundance: NA; v_gene: TRBV19; d_gene: TRBD2; CDR3aa: CATAGEGRDTQYF; CDR3nt: TGTGCCACTGCGGGGGAGGGCAGAGATACGCAGTATTTT
j_gene: TRBJ2-7; abundance: NA; v_gene: TRBV12-3/TRBV12-4; d_gene: NA; CDR3aa: CASSFRGYPSYEQYF; CDR3nt: TGTGCCAGCAGTTTTCGCGGGTACCCCTCCTACGAGCAGTACTTC
j_gene: TRBJ2-5; abundance: NA; v_gene: TRBV9; d_gene: NA; CDR3aa: CASSVGSQRETQYF; CDR3nt: TGTGCCAGCAGCGTAGGGTCCCAACGGGAGACCCAGTACTTC
j_gene: TRBJ2-7; abundance: NA; v_gene: TRBV28; d_gene: TRBD2; CDR3aa: CASSLRRGATYEQYF; CDR3nt: TGTGCCAGCAGTTTAAGGCGGGGGGCCACCTACGAGCAGTACTTC
j_gene: TRBJ2-2; abundance: NA; v_gene: TRBV20-1; d_gene: NA; CDR3aa: CSARGRTVNTGELFF; CDR3nt: TGCAGTGCTAGAGGCCGGACAGTTAACACCGGGGAGCTGTTTTTT
j_gene: TRBJ2-7; abundance: NA; v_gene: TRBV7-2; d_gene: NA; CDR3aa: CASSTGLLVYEQYF; CDR3nt: TGTGCCAGCAGCACGGGACTTCTGGTCTACGAGCAGTACTTC
j_gene: TRBJ2-3; abundance: NA; v_gene: TRBV3-1; d_gene: NA; CDR3aa: CASSQPSASHTQYF; CDR3nt: TGTGCCAGCAGCCAGCCGAGCGCTTCTCATACGCAGTATTTT
j_gene: TRBJ2-5; abundance: NA; v_gene: TRBV5-1; d_gene: NA; CDR3aa: CASRSGLSLYSEETQYF; CDR3nt: TGCGCCAGCAGGTCTGGGCTGTCCCTATATTCTGAGGAGACCCAGTACTTC
j_gene: TRBJ2-3; abundance: NA; v_gene: TRBV5-1; d_gene: TRBD1; CDR3aa: CASSLIQTGGPTDTQYF; CDR3nt: TGCGCCAGCAGCCTAATCCAAACAGGGGGCCCCACAGATACGCAGTATTTT
j_gene: TRBJ1-2; abundance: NA; v_gene: TRBV3-1; d_gene: NA; CDR3aa: CASSPLGQTTNYGYTF; CDR3nt: TGTGCCAGCAGCCCTCTCGGACAGACCACTAACTATGGCTACACCTTC
j_gene: TRBJ2-5; abundance: once; v_gene: TRBV20-1; d_gene: NA; CDR3aa: CSARGVARGHQETQYF; CDR3nt: TGCAGTGCTAGAGGGGTCGCGCGGGGGCACCAAGAGACCCAGTACTTC
j_gene: TRBJ1-1; abundance: NA; v_gene: TRBV29-1; d_gene: NA; CDR3aa: CSVQVTGDTEAFF; CDR3nt: TGCAGCGTCCAGGTTACGGGAGACACTGAAGCTTTCTTT
j_gene: TRBJ2-3; abundance: many; v_gene: TRBV20-1; d_gene: TRBD2; CDR3aa: CSARETLAGHSLAQYF; CDR3nt: TGCAGTGCTAGAGAGACCTTAGCGGGACACTCACTTGCGCAGTATTTT
j_gene: TRBJ2-1; abundance: NA; v_gene: TRBV24-1; d_gene: TRBD2; CDR3aa: CATSDLGRGQSSYNEQFF; CDR3nt: TGTGCCACCAGTGATTTGGGGAGGGGTCAGAGCTCCTACAATGAGCAGTTCTTC
j_gene: TRBJ1-4; abundance: few; v_gene: TRBV20-1; d_gene: TRBD1; CDR3aa: CSARLQGAREKLFF; CDR3nt: TGCAGTGCTAGGTTGCAGGGGGCACGAGAAAAACTGTTTTTT
j_gene: TRBJ1-6; abundance: NA; v_gene: TRBV9; d_gene: NA; CDR3aa: CASSVVDGGSGSPLHF; CDR3nt: TGTGCCAGCAGCGTAGTGGATGGAGGGAGTGGCTCACCCCTCCACTTT
j_gene: TRBJ1-4; abundance: NA; v_gene: TRBV3-1; d_gene: NA; CDR3aa: CASSPPLGGAEKLFF; CDR3nt: TGTGCCAGCAGTCCACCCCTCGGGGGGGCTGAAAAACTGTTTTTT
j_gene: TRBJ2-1; abundance: NA; v_gene: TRBV5-1; d_gene: NA; CDR3aa: CASSTYLGLNNEQFF; CDR3nt: TGCGCCAGCAGCACATATTTAGGCCTTAACAATGAGCAGTTCTTC
j_gene: TRBJ2-4; abundance: many; v_gene: TRBV7-2; d_gene: TRBD2; CDR3aa: CASSVSRLAGIDIQYF; CDR3nt: TGTGCCAGCAGCGTAAGCCGACTAGCGGGAATCGACATTCAGTACTTC
j_gene: TRBJ1-2; abundance: NA; v_gene: TRBV5-1; d_gene: NA; CDR3aa: CASSLLSYNGYTF; CDR3nt: TGCGCCAGCAGCTTGCTCAGTTATAATGGCTACACCTTC
j_gene: TRBJ2-7; abundance: NA; v_gene: TRBV5-1; d_gene: TRBD2; CDR3aa: CASSSTPGLAGYEQYF; CDR3nt: TGCGCCAGCAGCTCGACACCGGGACTAGCGGGGTACGAGCAGTACTTC
j_gene: TRBJ2-7; abundance: NA; v_gene: TRBV5-1; d_gene: TRBD1; CDR3aa: CASSSGTGATRMTYEQYF; CDR3nt: TGCGCCAGCAGCTCTGGGACAGGGGCGACCCGCATGACCTACGAGCAGTACTTC